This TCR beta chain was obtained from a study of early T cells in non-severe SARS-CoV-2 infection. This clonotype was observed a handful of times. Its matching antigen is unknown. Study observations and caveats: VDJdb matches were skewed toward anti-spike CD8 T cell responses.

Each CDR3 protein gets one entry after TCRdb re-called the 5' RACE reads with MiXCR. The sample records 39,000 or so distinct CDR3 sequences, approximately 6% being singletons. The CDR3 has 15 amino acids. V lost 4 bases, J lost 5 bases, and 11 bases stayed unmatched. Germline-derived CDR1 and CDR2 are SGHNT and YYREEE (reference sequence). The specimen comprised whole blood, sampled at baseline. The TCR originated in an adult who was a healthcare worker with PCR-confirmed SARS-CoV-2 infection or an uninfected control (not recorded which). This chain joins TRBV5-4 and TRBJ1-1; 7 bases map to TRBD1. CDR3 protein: CASSPRQGTSTEAFF. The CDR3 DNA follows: TGTGCCAGCAGCCCCAGACAGGGAACGAGTACTGAAGCTTTCTTT.